A few counts support the clone carrying this TCR beta chain. Each donor was healthy, and each was a bone marrow donor. This sample stems from a study of cytomegalovirus exposure and HLA in healthy donors. Germline values: CDR1 LGHNA, CDR2 YNFKEQ. The CDR3 is 17 residues long. Trimming cost V 4 bases and J 5 bases; bases outside gene matches: 7. PCR involved 60 Vbeta and 13 Jbeta primers. TCRdb's copy holds only in-frame clones and misses some; the assay was immunoSEQ multiplex PCR. This table has 140,000 to 150,000 clones, roughly 9.4% appearing once. The rearrangement links TRBV4-2 to TRBJ2-2, with 13 positions matching TRBD2. This TCR came from a male donor in good health and CMV-seronegative. Sequenced input: PBMCs. As DNA, the CDR3 is TGTGCCAGCAGCCTGGGACTAGCGGGGTCATCTACCGGGGAGCTGTTTTTT. Its protein is CASSLGLAGSSTGELFF.